The 26 T cell receptor beta chains below all came from one sample that was sequenced in a study of spatial heterogeneity in lung cancer. One entry per CDR3 protein, called by TCRdb with MiXCR from the 5' RACE reads. This table has fewer than 45,000 distinct CDR3 sequences, around 7% appearing once. Time point of the sample: sample taken at primary tumor resection. Specimen: PBMCs, collected at surgery. The receptors stem from a female donor with early-stage non-small cell lung cancer.

The chain carries TRBV28 and TRBJ1-5, with a weak D call TRBD1 (6 bases). This CDR3 region has 15 residues. Germline V gene sequence: CDR1 MDHEN, CDR2 SYDVKM. The V end was cut by 2 bases, the J end by 0 bases, with 8 bases between. CDR3 residues: CASSLAGVSNQPQHF. For the CDR3, the DNA is TGTGCCAGCAGTTTAGCAGGGGTTAGCAATCAGCCCCAGCATTTT.

This clonotype occurred many times. The chain links TRBV5-1 to TRBJ1-1; D might be TRBD1 (6 bases). Germline CDR1 reads SGHRS; CDR2 reads YFSETQ. Trimming removed 4 bases from V and 5 bases from J, with 15 bases in between. CDR3 length: 14 amino acids. The CDR3 nucleotides read TGCGCCAGCAGCCTGGGGGCCTTGGAGACTGAAGCTTTCTTT. Encoded protein: CASSLGALETEAFF.

V is TRBV27 and J is TRBJ2-7; TRBD1 agrees at 10 bases. Germline V CDR1 and CDR2: MNHEY, SMNVEV (reference sequence). Trimming at V came to 3 bases and at J to 5 bases, leaving 7 bases not matched to a gene. The CDR3 has 15 residues. CDR3 protein: CASSLGTGDSHEQYF. Here the CDR3 DNA reads TGTGCCAGCAGTTTGGGGACAGGGGATTCTCACGAGCAGTACTTC.

Many counts were recorded for this clonotype. The V and J genes are TRBV14 and TRBJ1-6; D perhaps matches TRBD1 (5 bases). The V gene's germline CDR1 is SGHDN and CDR2 FVKESK. This CDR3 spans 15 amino acids. V was cut by 0 bases and J by 7 bases, with 10 bases left in between. The CDR3 sequence: CASSQESRVNSPLHF. The CDR3 DNA is TGTGCCAGCAGCCAAGAATCCAGGGTCAATTCACCCCTCCACTTT.

The chain recombines TRBV10-3 with TRBJ1-1; 10 bases are a match to TRBD1. CDR1 ENHRY and CDR2 SYGVKD come from the germline V gene. J gave up 4 bases and V 3 bases, and 8 bases lay outside the gene matches. The CDR3 covers 16 residues. CDR3 DNA: TGTGCCATCAGTGAACACGCCGGGACAGGGGCCACTGAAGCTTTCTTT. Its translation is CAISEHAGTGATEAFF.

The V and J genes are TRBV6-2 or TRBV6-3 and TRBJ2-3; 12 bases align to TRBD2. Trimming removed 6 bases from V and 6 bases from J; junction bases left unmatched: 13. The CDR3 loop spans 17 amino acids. Germline loops: CDR1 MNHEY, CDR2 SVGEGT. CDR3 nucleotide sequence: TGTGCCAGCAGCTTTCTGAGAGCTAGCGGGGGGGGTGATACGCAGTATTTT. Translating gives CASSFLRASGGGDTQYF.

In its sample, this clonotype was seen many times. The chain employs TRBV3-1 and TRBJ2-7; D is unclear. Trimming cost V 3 bases and J 4 bases, with 7 bases left between them. This CDR3 comprises 12 residues. Germline V gene data show CDR1 as LGHDT and CDR2 as YNNKEL (reference sequence). For the CDR3, the DNA is TGTGCCAGCAGCCATGGGGATTACGAGCAGTACTTC. This gives the protein CASSHGDYEQYF.

This chain links TRBV19 with TRBJ2-7; TRBD1 matches 9 bases. After removal of 0 bases from V and 3 bases from J, the junction contained 6 bases not matched to a gene. The CDR3 length is 16 residues. Germline lookup yields CDR1 LNHDA and CDR2 SQIVND (reference sequence). As DNA, the CDR3 is TGTGCCAGTAGTATAGATCCCGAGACAGGGGGCTACGAGCAGTACTTC. This sequence encodes CASSIDPETGGYEQYF.

This clonotype was seen ten or more times. V is TRBV28 and J is TRBJ2-7; no clear D. The CDR3 is 17 residues long. Germline V CDR1 and CDR2: MDHEN, SYDVKM. The V end lost 3 bases, the J end lost 0 bases, and 18 bases lay between the germline ends. Here the CDR3 reads CASSFHLAVLSSYEQYF. The CDR3 DNA reads TGTGCCAGCAGTTTCCACCTGGCAGTGCTCTCCTCCTACGAGCAGTACTTC.

The rearrangement joins TRBV18 to TRBJ1-3; D is perhaps TRBD1 (6 bases). V was cut by 2 bases and J by 0 bases, with 11 bases left in between. This CDR3 comprises 16 residues. Germline V lookup: CDR1 KGHSH, CDR2 LQKENI. CDR3 residues: CASSPTGILSGNTIYF. As DNA, the CDR3 is TGTGCCAGCTCACCAACAGGGATCCTCTCTGGAAACACCATATATTTT.

This clonotype was recorded at least ten times. This chain links TRBV5-1 with TRBJ2-5; D ambiguous. Germline V CDR1 and CDR2: SGHRS, YFSETQ. V was shortened by 4 bases and J by 5 bases, with 18 bases between the two germline ends. The length of the CDR3 is 15 residues. The CDR3 bases are TGCGCCAGCAGCCCCAATATGGGTCCTGGGGAGACCCAGTACTTC. Amino acids: CASSPNMGPGETQYF.

The chain joins TRBV2 to TRBJ2-5, with 9 bases that match TRBD1. V gave up 7 bases and J gave up 2 bases; unmatched junction bases: 5. CDR1 SNHLY and CDR2 FYNNEI come from the germline V gene. This CDR3 has 14 amino acids. DNA of the CDR3: TGTGCCAGCACTGGGGACAGGGTACAAGAGACCCAGTACTTC. Its translation is CASTGDRVQETQYF.

The V and J genes are TRBV7-9 and TRBJ1-5; 7 nucleotides agree with TRBD1. From germline, CDR1 is SEHNR and CDR2 FQNEAQ (reference sequence). Losses at the gene ends were 4 bases for V and 2 bases for J; bases not matched to a gene: 2. This CDR3 is 14 amino acids long. The CDR3 protein is CASSSGTGNQPQHF. The CDR3 DNA reads TGTGCCAGCAGCTCTGGGACAGGCAATCAGCCCCAGCATTTT.

This clonotype was recorded many times. The chain has TRBV7-3 and TRBJ1-2; TRBD1 might be the D (5 bases). CDR1 is SGHTA, CDR2 FQGTGA, per germline. V lost 2 bases and J 7 bases, leaving 17 bases between the germline ends. The length of the CDR3 is 15 residues. This CDR3 is CASSLQTGAGFGYTF. CDR3 bases: TGTGCCAGCAGCTTACAGACTGGGGCAGGGTTTGGCTACACCTTC.

This clonotype was counted only a few times. V is TRBV27 and J is TRBJ1-5; D remains ambiguous. This CDR3 spans 8 amino acids. Germline assignment: CDR1 MNHEY and CDR2 SMNVEV (reference sequence). The ends were cut back, 11 bases at V and 11 bases at J, with 7 bases in the middle. The CDR3, as DNA: TGTGCCCTTCGGGCCCAGCATTTT. Amino acid sequence: CALRAQHF.

CDR3 amino acids: CASSPLAGTQYF. CDR3 in DNA: TGTGCCAGCTCACCCTTGGCGGGTACGCAGTATTTT. The rearrangement links TRBV18 to TRBJ2-3, with a possible D match to TRBD2 (5 bases). In germline, CDR1 is KGHSH, CDR2 LQKENI. Trimming stripped 3 bases from V and 8 bases from J, with 9 bases between. The CDR3 runs to 12 residues.

This rearrangement joins TRBV5-1 to TRBJ1-3; D not certain. The CDR3 is 16 residues long. Trimming removed 0 bases from V and 0 bases from J, with 10 bases in between. The V gene's germline CDR1 is SGHRS and CDR2 YFSETQ. The CDR3 sequence: CASSLEPGSSGNTIYF. CDR3 DNA sequence: TGCGCCAGCAGCTTGGAGCCGGGATCCTCTGGAAACACCATATATTTT.

The rearrangement joins TRBV20-1 to TRBJ1-2; D not certain. Per the germline V gene, CDR1 is DFQATT and CDR2 is SNEGSKA (reference sequence). Trimming removed 2 bases from V and 4 bases from J, with 14 bases in between. This CDR3 comprises 14 residues. CDR3 sequence reads: CSARYYGKAYGYTF. CDR3 DNA sequence: TGCAGTGCTAGATACTACGGGAAGGCCTATGGCTACACCTTC.

The sample holds many counts of this clonotype. This sequence joins TRBV7-9 and TRBJ1-1; D is unresolved. The V gene lost 4 bases and the J gene lost 5 bases, with 17 bases spanning the gap. Germline V gene lookup returns CDR1 SEHNR and CDR2 FQNEAQ (reference sequence). The CDR3 is 15 amino acids. The CDR3: CASSSDAGSGTEAFF. DNA of the CDR3: TGTGCCAGCAGCTCAGACGCGGGGTCGGGGACTGAAGCTTTCTTT.

This clonotype was seen more than once but under ten times. CDR3 protein: CSAGAAAPDTQYF. The CDR3 nucleotides read TGCAGTGCTGGGGCGGCGGCCCCAGATACGCAGTATTTT. The V gene is TRBV20-1, the J gene TRBJ2-3; D perhaps matches TRBD1 (5 bases). The CDR3 is made up of 13 amino acids. The V and J ends lost 5 bases and 4 bases respectively, with 13 bases between them. Germline-derived CDR1 and CDR2 are DFQATT and SNEGSKA (reference sequence).

The rearrangement links TRBV12-3 or TRBV12-4 to TRBJ1-1; 8 bases are shared with TRBD1. V dropped 5 bases and J dropped 2; count of bases not matched to a gene: 7. This CDR3 contains 15 residues. As DNA, the CDR3 is TGTGCCAGCAGTCCCCCCGACAGGGGTAACACTGAAGCTTTCTTT. This codes for CASSPPDRGNTEAFF.

There are many counts of this clonotype. The CDR3 nucleotides are TGTGCCAGCAGCTTAATAGATCTAAGCCCCTACGAGCAGTACTTC. This translates into CASSLIDLSPYEQYF. The V call is TRBV7-9, the J call TRBJ2-7, with D unclear. This CDR3 spans 15 amino acids. V lost 2 bases to trimming and J lost 2 bases, with 13 bases between them. CDR1 is SEHNR, CDR2 FQNEAQ, per germline (reference sequence). Full variable domain (remainder filled in from reference TRBV7-9 and TRBJ2-7): DTGVSQNPRHKITKRGQNVTFRCDPISEHNRLYWYRQTLGQGPEFLTYFQNEAQLEKSRLLSDRFSAERPKGSFSTLEIQRTEQGDSAMYLCASSLIDLSPYEQYFGPGTRLTVT.

This clonotype was counted ten times or more. The chain joins TRBV15 to TRBJ2-1; TRBD1 matches at 8 bases. Germline V CDR1 and CDR2: LNHNV, YYDKDF (reference sequence). The CDR3 runs 18 residues. The ends lost 0 bases at V and 7 bases at J; junction bases unmatched: 14. The DNA of the CDR3 is TGTGCCACCAGCAGAGATCTGGGGAACAGGGGGGTAGTGAATGAGCAGTTCTTC. This gives the protein CATSRDLGNRGVVNEQFF.

The CDR3 DNA reads as TGTGCCAGCAGCGCGGACAGGTGGATACCAGATACGCAGTATTTT. Translating it yields CASSADRWIPDTQYF. The chain carries TRBV7-8 and TRBJ2-3; 7 bases fit TRBD1. V dropped 5 bases and J dropped 4; count of bases not matched to a gene: 9. CDR1 is SGHVS and CDR2 is FQNEAQ in the germline V gene. The CDR3 runs 15 residues.

This clonotype has at least ten counts. The V gene is TRBV28, the J gene TRBJ2-7; possible D gene TRBD2, 6 bases. This CDR3 has 15 amino acids. The germline V gene encodes CDR1 MDHEN and CDR2 SYDVKM. Trimming shortened V by 2 bases and J by 0 bases, and 11 bases separated the two germline ends. In DNA, the CDR3 is TGTGCCAGCAGTTTAGGCGGGGTTTCCTCCTACGAGCAGTACTTC. As protein: CASSLGGVSSYEQYF.

There are a few counts of this clonotype. The CDR3 reads CASSLGITTSPLHF. The DNA of the CDR3 is TGTGCCAGCAGTCTGGGTATCACGACTTCACCCCTCCACTTT. The genes are TRBV12-3 or TRBV12-4 and TRBJ1-6; D is uncertain. CDR3 length: 14 residues. V lost 5 bases and J 9 bases, leaving 14 bases between the germline ends.